This T cell receptor (beta chain) stems from a study of blood T cell repertoires in COVID-19. Germline CDR1 is MGHRA and CDR2 is YSYEKL. The CDR3 sequence is 18 residues long. With V trimmed by 2 bases and J by 5 bases, 13 bases remained unmatched. Some clones are missing from TCRdb's copy, which holds only in-frame ones; the method was immunoSEQ multiplex PCR. Among approximately 160,000 clones listed, around 90% were seen once. This TCR was sampled from a man between 60 and 75 years old with active or convalescent COVID-19. The sequenced sample consisted of peripheral blood. This chain joins TRBV4-1 and TRBJ2-2; 8 bases are shared with TRBD1. Here the CDR3 DNA reads TGCGCCAGCAGCCAAAAGGGATGGACAGGGATGGGGACCGGGGAGCTGTTTTTT. Protein: CASSQKGWTGMGTGELFF.